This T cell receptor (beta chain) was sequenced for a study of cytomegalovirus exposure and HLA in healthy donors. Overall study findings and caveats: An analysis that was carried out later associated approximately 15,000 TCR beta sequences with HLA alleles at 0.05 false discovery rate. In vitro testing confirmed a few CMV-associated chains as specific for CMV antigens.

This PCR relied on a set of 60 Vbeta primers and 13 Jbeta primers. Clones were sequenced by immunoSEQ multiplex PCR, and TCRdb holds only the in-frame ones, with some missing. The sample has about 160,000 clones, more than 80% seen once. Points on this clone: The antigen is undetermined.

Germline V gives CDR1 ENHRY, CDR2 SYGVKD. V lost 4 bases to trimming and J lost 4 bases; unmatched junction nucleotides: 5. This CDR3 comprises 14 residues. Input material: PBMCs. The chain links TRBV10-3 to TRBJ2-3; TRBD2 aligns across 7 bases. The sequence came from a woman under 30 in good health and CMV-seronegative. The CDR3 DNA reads TGTGCCATCAGTGGGCTAGGGAGGGCAGATACGCAGTATTTT. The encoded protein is CAISGLGRADTQYF.